The clone carrying this T cell receptor (beta chain) was detected many times. This sample is part of a study of shared clonotypes between healthy human individuals. Germline CDR1 is SNHLY and CDR2 is FYNNEI. The CDR3 is 14 amino acids. Trimming pared 5 bases from V and 6 bases from J, leaving 16 bases between. The authors loaded about 0.2 ug DNA, 25,000 to 30,000 T cell genomes, into sorted-subset replicate PCRs. Only in-frame clones appear in the TCRdb table, and some are missing; sequencing was by immunoSEQ multiplex PCR. Of approximately 740,000 clones listed, approximately 79% are singletons. The rearrangement joins TRBV2 to TRBJ1-2; D unresolved. The origin of this receptor is a woman in her twenties or thirties in good health. Sequences were obtained from memory CD4+ T cells sorted from blood. Subset in this sample: CD45RA-negative fraction. CDR3 nucleotide sequence: TGTGCCAGCAGTAGGCTCGTCTCCTCCCATGGCTACACCTTC. Protein product: CASSRLVSSHGYTF.